These 28 T cell receptor beta chains came from one sample sequenced in a study of technical replicates of blood from a few donors. Profiling relied on immunoSEQ multiplex PCR, and the TCRdb table lists in-frame clones only, not all of them. This sample yields 65,000 to 80,000 clones, of which approximately 96% are seen a single time; less than 0.35% belongs to the top ten. The sample consisted of T cells isolated from PBMCs. The receptors were gathered from a human donor in good health.

V is TRBV19 and J is TRBJ2-1; TRBD2 aligns across 14 bases. V dropped 1 base and J dropped 8; count of bases not matched to a gene: 16. Germline CDR1 reads LNHDA; CDR2 reads SQIVND (reference sequence). The length of the CDR3 is 20 residues. CDR3 sequence (DNA): TGTGCCAGTAGTATAGCATTGGCAGCGGGACTAGCGGGAGCAATCTATGAGCAGTTCTTC. This gives the protein CASSIALAAGLAGAIYEQFF.

V is TRBV5-1 and J is TRBJ2-3, with 7 bases identical to TRBD1. The CDR3 runs 15 residues. V lost 2 bases to trimming and J lost 3 bases; unmatched junction nucleotides: 6. CDR1 is SGHRS, CDR2 YFSETQ, per germline. The CDR3 spells CASSFVGGATDTQYF. CDR3 coding DNA: TGCGCCAGCAGCTTTGTAGGGGGCGCAACAGATACGCAGTATTTT.

The chain joins TRBV6-1 to TRBJ2-7; D is uncertain. V was shortened by 0 bases and J by 0 bases, with 6 bases between the two germline ends. Per germline, CDR1 MNHNS and CDR2 SASEGT. The CDR3 sequence is 14 residues long. The CDR3 sequence is CASSEAYISYEQYF. The CDR3 DNA is TGTGCCAGCAGTGAAGCATACATCTCCTACGAGCAGTACTTC.

CDR3 in amino acids: CASSIMGSSYEQYF. CDR3 nucleotide sequence: TGTGCCAGTAGTATCATGGGGAGCTCCTACGAGCAGTACTTC. The rearrangement joins TRBV19 to TRBJ2-7; D might be TRBD2 (5 bases). The CDR3 is 14 amino acids. The germline V and J ends were trimmed by 3 bases and 0 bases, with 9 bases remaining between them. Germline CDR1 is LNHDA and CDR2 is SQIVND (reference sequence).

This rearrangement joins TRBV10-1 to TRBJ2-7, with D maybe TRBD2 (6 bases). The CDR3 length is 13 residues. Germline loops: CDR1 WNHNN, CDR2 SYGVQD (reference sequence). Trimming stripped 6 bases from V and 2 bases from J, with 11 bases between. This CDR3 is CASRGTQAYEQYF. In DNA, the CDR3 is TGCGCCAGCAGAGGGACTCAGGCCTACGAGCAGTACTTC.

CDR3 nucleotides: TGTGCCTGGAAGGCCCTAGCGGGAGGGCCTTGGACCGGGGAGCTGTTTTTT. Translation gives CAWKALAGGPWTGELFF. The chain links TRBV30 to TRBJ2-2; 12 bases line up with TRBD2. The CDR3 contains 17 residues. Per the germline V gene, CDR1 is GTSNPN and CDR2 is SVGIG (reference sequence). Losses at the gene ends were 4 bases for V and 5 bases for J; bases not matched to a gene: 11.

This rearrangement joins TRBV9 to TRBJ2-1; a weak D match, TRBD1 (6 bases). The V and J ends lost 4 bases and 1 base respectively, with 15 bases between them. This CDR3 spans 16 amino acids. Per germline, CDR1 SGDLS and CDR2 YYNGEE. CDR3 in DNA: TGTGCCAGCAGCCCACCAGGGGTGGGATCCTACAATGAGCAGTTCTTC. Translated: CASSPPGVGSYNEQFF.

The V call is TRBV9, the J call TRBJ1-2; 8 nucleotides match TRBD1. V dropped 0 bases and J dropped 3; count of bases not matched to a gene: 13. The CDR3 spans 18 residues. Germline V gene lookup returns CDR1 SGDLS and CDR2 YYNGEE. The CDR3 DNA reads TGTGCCAGCAGCGTAGGGCCCCTCGAGCAGGGGGCATACTATGGCTACACCTTC. This sequence encodes CASSVGPLEQGAYYGYTF. Variable domain in full (rest from reference TRBV9 and TRBJ1-2): DSGVTQTPKHLITATGQRVTLRCSPRSGDLSVYWYQQSLDQGLQFLIQYYNGEERAKGNILERFSAQQFPDLHSELNLSSLELGDSALYFCASSVGPLEQGAYYGYTFGSGTRLTVV.

The chain couples TRBV29-1 to TRBJ2-7, with D possibly TRBD1 on 5 matching bases. There are 12 residues in the CDR3. Trimming removed 4 bases from V and 0 bases from J, with 7 bases in between. Germline V gives CDR1 SQVTM, CDR2 ANQGSEA. The CDR3 loop reads CSVADSSYEQYF. CDR3 bases: TGCAGCGTTGCCGACAGCTCCTACGAGCAGTACTTC.

The V and J genes are TRBV11-2 and TRBJ2-1, with 10 bases identical to TRBD1. Germline V gene sequence: CDR1 SGHAT, CDR2 FQNNGV. The CDR3 sequence is 17 residues long. V lost 0 bases, J lost 8 bases, and 10 bases stayed unmatched. CDR3: CASSLDFEDRGFDEQFF. DNA for the CDR3: TGTGCCAGCAGCTTAGATTTCGAGGACAGGGGGTTCGATGAGCAGTTCTTC. Full variable domain (remainder filled in from reference TRBV11-2 and TRBJ2-1): EAGVAQSPRYKIIEKRQSVAFWCNPISGHATLYWYQQILGQGPKLLIQFQNNGVVDDSQLPKDRFSAERLKGVDSTLKIQPAKLEDSAVYLCASSLDFEDRGFDEQFFGPGTRLTVL.

This chain joins TRBV5-4 and TRBJ2-7; the match to TRBD1 covers 7 bases. The ends lost 4 bases at V and 2 bases at J; junction bases unmatched: 3. The CDR3 sequence is 13 residues long. Per the germline V gene, CDR1 is SGHNT and CDR2 is YYREEE (reference sequence). CDR3 nucleotide sequence: TGTGCCAGCAGCGTGGGGACAGCCTACGAGCAGTACTTC. Translating it yields CASSVGTAYEQYF.

The rearrangement joins TRBV10-3 to TRBJ2-5, with D maybe TRBD1 (8 bases). V lost 0 bases and J 0 bases, leaving 17 bases between the germline ends. Germline V CDR1 and CDR2: ENHRY, SYGVKD. This CDR3 spans 18 amino acids. Here the CDR3 reads CAISESPNRGGYQETQYF. The CDR3 DNA follows: TGTGCCATCAGTGAGTCCCCAAACAGGGGGGGATACCAAGAGACCCAGTACTTC.

The chain uses TRBV27 and TRBJ2-7; a weak D match, TRBD2 (5 bases). V dropped 5 bases and J dropped 6 bases, with 14 bases sitting between them. CDR1 and CDR2 (germline): MNHEY, SMNVEV (reference sequence). The CDR3 totals 13 residues. CDR3 protein: CASSLRTRSEQYF. CDR3 nucleotide sequence: TGTGCCAGCAGTCTGCGAACTAGGAGCGAGCAGTACTTC.

The chain is built from TRBV27 and TRBJ2-5; perhaps TRBD1 as D (6 bases). CDR3 length equals 13 residues. V lost 7 bases and J 5 bases, leaving 14 bases between the germline ends. The germline gives CDR1 MNHEY, CDR2 SMNVEV (reference sequence). CDR3 DNA sequence: TGTGCCAGCACTTCACAGGGCCAGGAGACCCAGTACTTC. Its protein product is CASTSQGQETQYF.

This clone was detected only once. The gene calls are TRBV9 and TRBJ2-7, with TRBD2 matching over 12 bases. This CDR3 region has 17 residues. V was pared by 4 bases and J by 4 bases, with 12 bases of the junction left unmatched. Per the germline V gene, CDR1 is SGDLS and CDR2 is YYNGEE. The CDR3 spells CASSPNRASGRDYEQYF. CDR3 bases: TGTGCCAGCAGCCCCAATCGGGCTAGCGGGAGGGATTACGAGCAGTACTTC.

A word on this clone: Because the CDR3's place on the DNA is in doubt, the DNA is left out and the CDR3 is given as listed by TCRdb. The chain carries TRBV21-1 and TRBJ2-3; whether TRBD1, the table's D call, matches the DNA was not checked. TRBV21-1 counts as a pseudogene. Termini included, the CDR3 measures 20 amino acids. CDR3 amino acids: CASSAWGQGSARLVTDTQYF.

The V and J genes are TRBV19 and TRBJ2-7; 9 bases agree with TRBD2. Germline lookup yields CDR1 LNHDA and CDR2 SQIVND (reference sequence). V shed 5 bases, J shed 5 bases, and the junction held 10 bases outside the gene matches. The CDR3 contains 15 residues. DNA of the CDR3: TGTGCCAGTAGTCCTGGGGTGGCTAGCGGGAACGAGCAGTACTTC. The encoded protein is CASSPGVASGNEQYF.

The chain employs TRBV30 and TRBJ2-3; D possibly corresponds to TRBD2 (6 bases). V lost 4 bases to trimming and J lost 7 bases, with 24 bases between them. The V gene's germline CDR1 is GTSNPN and CDR2 SVGIG (reference sequence). The CDR3 is 16 residues long. The CDR3 nucleotides read TGTGCCTGGATTCCGGGGCATCCAAATGGGGACTATACGCAGTATTTT. This gives the protein CAWIPGHPNGDYTQYF.

The chain combines TRBV5-1 with TRBJ1-4; D may be TRBD1 (6 bases). This CDR3 comprises 14 residues. The germline V gene encodes CDR1 SGHRS and CDR2 YFSETQ. Trimming took 0 bases from V and 8 from J, leaving 11 bases between them. CDR3 region: CASSLEGGGEKLFF. The CDR3 region has the DNA TGCGCCAGCAGCTTGGAAGGGGGAGGGGAAAAACTGTTTTTT.

The rearrangement uses TRBV7-2 and TRBJ2-7; D gene uncertain. V lost 6 bases and J lost 2, with 11 bases in between. The CDR3 runs to 13 residues. The germline CDR1 and CDR2 sequences are SGHTA and FQGNSA. The CDR3 nucleotides read TGTGCCAGCAGTTCCCCCCCAGCCTACGAGCAGTACTTC. It codes for CASSSPPAYEQYF.

In DNA form, the CDR3 reads TGTGCCAGCAGCCAGGGGATCTCTGGGGCCAACGTCCTGACTTTC. This gives the protein CASSQGISGANVLTF. The V gene is TRBV25-1, the J gene TRBJ2-6; TRBD1 is a possible D gene (6 bases). Germline V gene sequence: CDR1 MGHDK, CDR2 SYGVNS. V lost 6 bases and J 0 bases, leaving 9 bases between the germline ends. The CDR3 has 15 residues.

The chain recombines TRBV5-1 with TRBJ2-1, with 13 bases identical to TRBD2. This CDR3 region has 15 residues. Germline CDR1 reads SGHRS; CDR2 reads YFSETQ. V shed 4 bases and J 8 bases; nucleotides not matched to a gene: 6. The CDR3 nucleotides read TGCGCCAGCAGCGCTGGACTAGCGGGAGTTGATGAGCAGTTCTTC. It is translated as CASSAGLAGVDEQFF.

V and J are TRBV19 and TRBJ1-1, with a weak D call TRBD1 (6 bases). The CDR3 length is 13 residues. With 4 bases removed from V and 5 bases from J, the gap between germline ends came to 11 bases. Germline V gene data show CDR1 as LNHDA and CDR2 as SQIVND (reference sequence). CDR3 amino acids: CASSTGVRTEAFF. The CDR3 bases are TGTGCCAGTAGTACAGGGGTTAGGACTGAAGCTTTCTTT.

The chain combines TRBV10-1 with TRBJ1-1; D possibly corresponds to TRBD1 (5 bases). The CDR3 runs to 16 residues. Germline V CDR1 and CDR2: WNHNN, SYGVQD (reference sequence). Between the trimmed V and J ends, which lost 3 bases and 1 base, there was a span of 15 bases. CDR3 sequence: CASSDGAGSSNTEAFF. The CDR3 DNA reads TGCGCCAGCAGTGATGGTGCAGGGTCCTCGAACACTGAAGCTTTCTTT.

The chain combines TRBV15 with TRBJ2-6; TRBD1 agrees at 11 bases. The CDR3 runs to 20 residues. The junction had 13 bases not matched to a gene; V was cut back by 5 bases and J by 1 base. Per germline, CDR1 LNHNV and CDR2 YYDKDF (reference sequence). The CDR3 DNA follows: TGTGCCACCAGCTTCGGGGGACAGGGGGAGACAGCGTCTGGGGCCAACGTCCTGACTTTC. The encoded protein is CATSFGGQGETASGANVLTF.

The chain recombines TRBV11-1 with TRBJ1-5; possible D gene TRBD1, 6 bases. V was trimmed by 5 bases and J by 0 bases, leaving 20 bases between them. CDR3 length equals 18 residues. Germline lookup yields CDR1 SGHAT and CDR2 FQDESV (reference sequence). The CDR3 nucleotides read TGTGCCAGCAGCCCTGGACAGAGGGAAAACGATAGCAATCAGCCCCAGCATTTT. Translating gives CASSPGQRENDSNQPQHF.

The chain is built from TRBV5-4 and TRBJ1-1, with D unclear. V lost 3 bases, J lost 8 bases, and 11 bases lay in between. The CDR3 is 12 amino acids. Per the germline V gene, CDR1 is SGHNT and CDR2 is YYREEE (reference sequence). The CDR3 region has the DNA TGTGCCAGCAGCTCCCAAACACAAGAAGCTTTCTTT. This sequence encodes CASSSQTQEAFF.

The rearrangement uses TRBV30 and TRBJ2-1; 10 bases match TRBD2. Looked up from germline, CDR1 is GTSNPN and CDR2 is SVGIG (reference sequence). V shed 2 bases and J 6 bases; nucleotides not matched to a gene: 10. The CDR3 covers 16 residues. This chain's CDR3 is CAWSLFLAGVGNEQFF. The CDR3 DNA follows: TGTGCCTGGAGTCTCTTTCTAGCGGGAGTGGGCAATGAGCAGTTCTTC.